The clone carrying this T cell receptor (beta chain) was seen many times. This sample was taken from a study of CD8 T cells in ankylosing spondylitis. The CDR3 has 13 amino acids. V shed 5 bases, J shed 7 bases, and the junction held 5 bases outside the gene matches. Germline CDR1 MNHEY, CDR2 SVGEGT. TCRdb re-analysed the 5' RACE reads in MiXCR, keeping a single row per CDR3 protein. Of tens of thousands of distinct CDR3 sequences in the sample, 6% were seen once. The specimen sequenced was blood, either unsorted or a sorted T cell fraction (not recorded which). The sequence derives from a male donor with ankylosing spondylitis or in good health (not recorded which). V usage is TRBV6-2 or TRBV6-3 and J usage is TRBJ1-5, with TRBD1 identical over 7 bases. In nucleotides, the CDR3 is TGTGCCAGCAGTGCAGACAGGGAACAGCCCCAGCATTTT. Its translation: CASSADREQPQHF.